These T cell receptor beta chains were read from a single sample in a study of cytomegalovirus exposure and HLA in healthy donors. TCRdb keeps only in-frame clones here, not all; method: immunoSEQ multiplex PCR. This sample yields about 190,000 clones, of which under 85% are seen a single time; 1.6% belongs to the top ten. Sequenced sample: PBMCs. These receptors were taken from a woman younger than 35 in good health and CMV-seronegative. Each CDR3 is given with its conserved first and last residue. The order of the fields is J gene, D gene, V gene, clone size, CDR3 DNA, CDR3 protein. A D gene is named only where the DNA matches it firmly. The size of a clone is reported for some rows only, either as once, few or many, or as a class for expanded clones.

J gene: TRBJ2-5
D gene: TRBD2
V gene: TRBV7-2
clone size: few
CDR3 DNA: TGTGCCAGCAGCCCGGGAGGGGAAGAGACCCAGTACTTC
CDR3 protein: CASSPGGEETQYF

J gene: TRBJ2-7
D gene: .
V gene: TRBV5-6
clone size: once
CDR3 DNA: TGTGCCAGCAGCTTGGAAACCAGGCTTTACGAGCAGTACTTC
CDR3 protein: CASSLETRLYEQYF

J gene: TRBJ2-5
D gene: TRBD1
V gene: TRBV9
clone size: .
CDR3 DNA: TGTGCCAGCAGCCTAACAGGGGTGATATTGGAGACCCAGTACTTC
CDR3 protein: CASSLTGVILETQYF

J gene: TRBJ1-5
D gene: .
V gene: TRBV7-8
clone size: .
CDR3 DNA: TGTGCCAGCAGCTTAGGACAGCTTAGCAATCAGCCCCAGCATTTT
CDR3 protein: CASSLGQLSNQPQHF

J gene: TRBJ1-4
D gene: .
V gene: TRBV2
clone size: few
CDR3 DNA: TGTGCCAGCAGTGAATCGAAACATCGAGAAAAACTGTTTTTT
CDR3 protein: CASSESKHREKLFF

J gene: TRBJ2-5
D gene: TRBD2
V gene: TRBV6-6
clone size: .
CDR3 DNA: TGTGCCAGCAGTGATCGGGACTATCAAGAGACCCAGTACTTC
CDR3 protein: CASSDRDYQETQYF

J gene: TRBJ2-3
D gene: .
V gene: TRBV7-3
clone size: once
CDR3 DNA: TGTGCCAGCAGCTTATTAGGGGGCACAGATACGCAGTATTTT
CDR3 protein: CASSLLGGTDTQYF

J gene: TRBJ1-2
D gene: .
V gene: TRBV4-1
clone size: few
CDR3 DNA: TGCGCCAGCAGCCAAGATCGGGTAGGCTACACCTTC
CDR3 protein: CASSQDRVGYTF

J gene: TRBJ1-4
D gene: TRBD1
V gene: TRBV28
clone size: .
CDR3 DNA: TGTGCCAGCAGTCCACCGACAGGGACCAATGAAAAACTGTTTTTT
CDR3 protein: CASSPPTGTNEKLFF

J gene: TRBJ2-1
D gene: .
V gene: TRBV28
clone size: few
CDR3 DNA: TGTGCCAGCAGCGAGGCAGTCTATGAGCAGTTCTTC
CDR3 protein: CASSEAVYEQFF

J gene: TRBJ1-3
D gene: TRBD1
V gene: TRBV5-8
clone size: once
CDR3 DNA: TGTGCCAGCAGTGTAGGGGGCGGAAACACCATATATTTT
CDR3 protein: CASSVGGGNTIYF

J gene: TRBJ1-5
D gene: TRBD1
V gene: TRBV7-9
clone size: .
CDR3 DNA: TGTTCCAGCAGCACAGGGGATCAGCCCCAGCATTTT
CDR3 protein: CSSSTGDQPQHF

J gene: TRBJ1-1
D gene: .
V gene: TRBV29-1
clone size: .
CDR3 DNA: TGCAGCGTTGAATTATTCGGGCAGGGGTCCACTGAGGCTTTCTTT
CDR3 protein: CSVELFGQGSTEAFF

J gene: TRBJ1-6
D gene: .
V gene: TRBV27
clone size: .
CDR3 DNA: TGTGCCAGCAGTATACAGGAGAACTCCTATAATTCACCCCTCCACTTT
CDR3 protein: CASSIQENSYNSPLHF

J gene: TRBJ2-4
D gene: .
V gene: TRBV27
clone size: few
CDR3 DNA: TGTGCCAGCAGTTATATCGACAGCCTCAACACCAAAAACATTCAGTACTTC
CDR3 protein: CASSYIDSLNTKNIQYF

J gene: TRBJ2-1
D gene: TRBD2
V gene: TRBV9
clone size: .
CDR3 DNA: TGTGCCAGCAGCATAACTAGCGGGAGTGAAAATGAGCAGTTCTTC
CDR3 protein: CASSITSGSENEQFF

J gene: TRBJ1-1
D gene: TRBD1
V gene: TRBV28
clone size: .
CDR3 DNA: TGTGCCAGCAGTACCCGGGACAGGGTCACTGAAGCTTTCTTT
CDR3 protein: CASSTRDRVTEAFF

J gene: TRBJ1-5
D gene: .
V gene: TRBV2
clone size: once
CDR3 DNA: TGTGCCAGCAGGTACAGGGAAGGAAGCAATCAGCCCCAGCATTTT
CDR3 protein: CASRYREGSNQPQHF

J gene: TRBJ2-1
D gene: TRBD1
V gene: TRBV28
clone size: many
CDR3 DNA: TGTGCCAGCAGTTGGACAGGGCTACCGGAGCAGTTCTTC
CDR3 protein: CASSWTGLPEQFF

J gene: TRBJ1-2
D gene: .
V gene: TRBV9
clone size: .
CDR3 DNA: TGTGCCAGCAGCGTAGACGGGGGTTATGGCTACACCTTC
CDR3 protein: CASSVDGGYGYTF

J gene: TRBJ2-5
D gene: .
V gene: TRBV9
clone size: .
CDR3 DNA: TGTGCCAGCAGCAGCGCGAACCAAGAGACCCAGTACTTC
CDR3 protein: CASSSANQETQYF

J gene: TRBJ2-5
D gene: .
V gene: TRBV20-1
clone size: few
CDR3 DNA: TGCAGTGCTCAGAACCAAGAGACCCAGTACTTC
CDR3 protein: CSAQNQETQYF

J gene: TRBJ2-7
D gene: .
V gene: TRBV5-1
clone size: few
CDR3 DNA: TGCGCCAGCAGCTTGGCCACCGGGAAGGGCGAGCAGTACTTC
CDR3 protein: CASSLATGKGEQYF

J gene: TRBJ2-7
D gene: .
V gene: TRBV5-1
clone size: .
CDR3 DNA: TGCGCCAGCAGCATCGGGTCACAGGGATCCTACGAGCAGTACTTC
CDR3 protein: CASSIGSQGSYEQYF

J gene: TRBJ2-5
D gene: .
V gene: TRBV4-1
clone size: .
CDR3 DNA: TGCGCCAGCAGCCAACTATCGACTGGAGGTACCCAGTACTTC
CDR3 protein: CASSQLSTGGTQYF

J gene: TRBJ1-3
D gene: TRBD1
V gene: TRBV7-3
clone size: .
CDR3 DNA: TGTGCCAGCAGCCTCCACCCGACAGGGGGTGGAAACACCATATATTTT
CDR3 protein: CASSLHPTGGGNTIYF

J gene: TRBJ1-1
D gene: .
V gene: TRBV28
clone size: .
CDR3 DNA: TGTGCCAGCAGTTTTCAGGGAGGAATCACTGAAGCTTTCTTT
CDR3 protein: CASSFQGGITEAFF

J gene: TRBJ2-1
D gene: TRBD2
V gene: TRBV4-2
clone size: once
CDR3 DNA: TGTGCCAGCAGCCCTACTAGCGGGGGGACCAACAATGAGCAGTTCTTC
CDR3 protein: CASSPTSGGTNNEQFF

J gene: TRBJ2-7
D gene: .
V gene: TRBV6-5
clone size: .
CDR3 DNA: TGTGCCAGCAGTTACTCGGTTAGCGGATCCTACGAGCAGTACTTC
CDR3 protein: CASSYSVSGSYEQYF

J gene: TRBJ1-4
D gene: .
V gene: TRBV2
clone size: .
CDR3 DNA: TGTGCCAGCAGTGAGGAGCGGGTGGGTGAAAAACTGTTTTTT
CDR3 protein: CASSEERVGEKLFF

J gene: TRBJ1-6
D gene: .
V gene: TRBV7-3
clone size: once
CDR3 DNA: TGTGCCAGCAGCTGGGGTTCGGGGTCACCCCTCCACTTT
CDR3 protein: CASSWGSGSPLHF

J gene: TRBJ1-5
D gene: TRBD1
V gene: TRBV28
clone size: .
CDR3 DNA: TGTGCCAGCAGTATAACAGGGGGTGTGTACAATCAGCCCCAGCATTTT
CDR3 protein: CASSITGGVYNQPQHF

J gene: TRBJ2-2
D gene: TRBD2
V gene: TRBV5-4
clone size: once
CDR3 DNA: TGTGCCAGCAGCTTACGGGGTAGCGGGGGGGCGCGGACCGGGGAGCTGTTTTTT
CDR3 protein: CASSLRGSGGARTGELFF

J gene: TRBJ2-1
D gene: .
V gene: TRBV14
clone size: .
CDR3 DNA: TGTGCCAGCAGCCAAGAATGGCGGCAGCCGTACAATGAGCAGTTCTTC
CDR3 protein: CASSQEWRQPYNEQFF

J gene: TRBJ2-5
D gene: .
V gene: TRBV10-3
clone size: .
CDR3 DNA: TGTGCCATCCTCGGGACACAGCGCCAAGAGACCCAGTACTTC
CDR3 protein: CAILGTQRQETQYF

J gene: TRBJ2-5
D gene: TRBD1
V gene: TRBV28
clone size: once
CDR3 DNA: TGTGCCAGCAGCTCTGGACAGGGGGCTTCAGAGACCCAGTACTTC
CDR3 protein: CASSSGQGASETQYF

J gene: TRBJ2-7
D gene: .
V gene: TRBV6-5
clone size: few
CDR3 DNA: TGTGCCAGCAGCCAGACATCCGATTACCCCTACGAGCAGTACTTC
CDR3 protein: CASSQTSDYPYEQYF

J gene: TRBJ2-6
D gene: TRBD2
V gene: TRBV30
clone size: .
CDR3 DNA: TGTGCCTGGCTCCCTAGCGGGGGGAGCTCTGGGGCCAACGTCCTGACTTTC
CDR3 protein: CAWLPSGGSSGANVLTF

J gene: TRBJ2-6
D gene: .
V gene: TRBV6-5
clone size: once
CDR3 DNA: TGTGCCAGCCGGTATTTTAACTCTGGGGCCAACGTCCTGACTTTC
CDR3 protein: CASRYFNSGANVLTF

J gene: TRBJ2-2
D gene: TRBD2
V gene: TRBV4-2
clone size: .
CDR3 DNA: TGTGCCAGCAGCCAAGTTGGACTAGCGGGACCGTCGAACACCGGGGAGCTGTTTTTT
CDR3 protein: CASSQVGLAGPSNTGELFF

J gene: TRBJ1-1
D gene: .
V gene: TRBV7-8
clone size: once
CDR3 DNA: TGTGCCAGCAGCCTGGCAGCGGCCGAAGCTTTCTTT
CDR3 protein: CASSLAAAEAFF

J gene: TRBJ2-1
D gene: TRBD2
V gene: TRBV29-1
clone size: few
CDR3 DNA: TGCAGCGTAGACGGGGCGGGAGGTGACTCCTACAATGAGCAGTTCTTC
CDR3 protein: CSVDGAGGDSYNEQFF

J gene: TRBJ2-6
D gene: .
V gene: TRBV7-9
clone size: .
CDR3 DNA: TGTGCCAGCAGCTTAGATCAGGGGAGACGCTCTGGGGCCAACGTCCTGACTTTC
CDR3 protein: CASSLDQGRRSGANVLTF

J gene: TRBJ2-2
D gene: TRBD2
V gene: TRBV18
clone size: .
CDR3 DNA: TGTGCCAGCTCAGCCCGCGGGGGGCAAAACACCGGGGAGCTGTTTTTT
CDR3 protein: CASSARGGQNTGELFF

J gene: TRBJ2-7
D gene: TRBD2
V gene: TRBV10-1
clone size: once
CDR3 DNA: TGCGCCAGCAGTGAGGGACTAGCGGGCTACGAGCAGTACTTC
CDR3 protein: CASSEGLAGYEQYF

J gene: TRBJ1-1
D gene: TRBD1
V gene: TRBV19
clone size: few
CDR3 DNA: TGTGCCAGTAGTATTTACTCAGGGGGCACTGAAGCTTTCTTT
CDR3 protein: CASSIYSGGTEAFF

J gene: TRBJ2-5
D gene: .
V gene: TRBV6-6
clone size: .
CDR3 DNA: TGTGCCAGCAGGGCCCCTTACCAAGAGACCCAGTACTTC
CDR3 protein: CASRAPYQETQYF

J gene: TRBJ2-5
D gene: TRBD1
V gene: TRBV5-4
clone size: .
CDR3 DNA: TGTGCCAGCAGCTTGGGGGGACAGGGAGGGGAGACCCAGTACTTC
CDR3 protein: CASSLGGQGGETQYF

J gene: TRBJ2-3
D gene: .
V gene: TRBV6-5
clone size: .
CDR3 DNA: TGTGCCAGCAGTAGGGACTTCAGCAGTAATACGCAGTATTTT
CDR3 protein: CASSRDFSSNTQYF

J gene: TRBJ2-5
D gene: TRBD2
V gene: TRBV6-6
clone size: .
CDR3 DNA: TGTGCCAGCAGTTACGCTAGCGGGGGGGCCAGGGAGACCCAGTACTTC
CDR3 protein: CASSYASGGARETQYF

J gene: TRBJ2-2
D gene: TRBD2
V gene: TRBV4-1
clone size: .
CDR3 DNA: TGCGCCAGCAGCCAAGGGCACGGGACTAGCGGCACCGGGGAGCTGTTTTTT
CDR3 protein: CASSQGHGTSGTGELFF

J gene: TRBJ2-4
D gene: .
V gene: TRBV7-2
clone size: few
CDR3 DNA: TGTGCCAGCAGCTTCGGGGGAGGAATAAACATTCAGTACTTC
CDR3 protein: CASSFGGGINIQYF

J gene: TRBJ2-2
D gene: TRBD1
V gene: TRBV5-4
clone size: .
CDR3 DNA: TGTGCCAGCAGCTCTGGGACAGGGATCACCGGGGAGCTGTTTTTT
CDR3 protein: CASSSGTGITGELFF